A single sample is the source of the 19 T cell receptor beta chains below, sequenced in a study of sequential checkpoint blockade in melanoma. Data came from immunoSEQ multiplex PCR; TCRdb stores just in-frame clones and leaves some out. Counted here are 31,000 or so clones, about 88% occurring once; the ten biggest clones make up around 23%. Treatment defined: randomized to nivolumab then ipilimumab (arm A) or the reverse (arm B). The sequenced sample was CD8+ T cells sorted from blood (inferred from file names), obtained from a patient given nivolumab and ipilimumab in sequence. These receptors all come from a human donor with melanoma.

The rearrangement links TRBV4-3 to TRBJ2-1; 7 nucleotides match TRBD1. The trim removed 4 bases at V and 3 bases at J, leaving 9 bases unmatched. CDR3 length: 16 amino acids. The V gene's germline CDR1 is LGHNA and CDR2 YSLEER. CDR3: CASSPSRQGGYNEQFF. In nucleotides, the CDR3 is TGCGCCAGCAGCCCCTCTCGACAGGGTGGCTACAATGAGCAGTTCTTC.

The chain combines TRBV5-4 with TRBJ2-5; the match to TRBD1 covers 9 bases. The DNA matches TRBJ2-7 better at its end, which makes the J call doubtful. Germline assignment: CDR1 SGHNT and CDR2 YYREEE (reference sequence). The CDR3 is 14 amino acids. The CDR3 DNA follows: TGTGCCAGCAGCTTGAGACAGGGGGGGTACGAGCAGTACTTC. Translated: CASSLRQGGYEQYF.

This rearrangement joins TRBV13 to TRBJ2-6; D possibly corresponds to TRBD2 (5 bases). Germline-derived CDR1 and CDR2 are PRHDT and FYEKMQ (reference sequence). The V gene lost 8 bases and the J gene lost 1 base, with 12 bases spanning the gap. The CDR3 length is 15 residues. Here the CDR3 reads CASGGATSGANVLTF. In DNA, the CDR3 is TGTGCCAGCGGAGGAGCGACTTCTGGGGCCAACGTCCTGACTTTC.

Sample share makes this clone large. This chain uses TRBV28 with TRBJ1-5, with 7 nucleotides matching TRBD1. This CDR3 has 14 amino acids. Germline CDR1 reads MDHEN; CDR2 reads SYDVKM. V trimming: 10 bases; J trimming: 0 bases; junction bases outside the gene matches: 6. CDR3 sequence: CATGQTYSNQPQHF. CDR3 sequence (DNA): TGTGCCACGGGACAGACTTATAGCAATCAGCCCCAGCATTTT.

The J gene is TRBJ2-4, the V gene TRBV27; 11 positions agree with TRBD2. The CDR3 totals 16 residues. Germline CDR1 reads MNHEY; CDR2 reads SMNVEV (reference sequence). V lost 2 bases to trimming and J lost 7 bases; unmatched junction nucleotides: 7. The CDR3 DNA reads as TGTGCCAGCAGTTTAGTACTAGCGGGAGTGGTGAACATTCAGTACTTC. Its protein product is CASSLVLAGVVNIQYF.

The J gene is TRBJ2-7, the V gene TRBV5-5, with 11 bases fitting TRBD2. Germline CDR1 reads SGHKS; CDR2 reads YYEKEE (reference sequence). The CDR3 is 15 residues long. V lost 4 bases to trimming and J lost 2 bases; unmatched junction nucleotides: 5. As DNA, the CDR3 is TGTGCCAGCAGCGACCTAGCGGGGGGTACCTACGAGCAGTACTTC. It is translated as CASSDLAGGTYEQYF.

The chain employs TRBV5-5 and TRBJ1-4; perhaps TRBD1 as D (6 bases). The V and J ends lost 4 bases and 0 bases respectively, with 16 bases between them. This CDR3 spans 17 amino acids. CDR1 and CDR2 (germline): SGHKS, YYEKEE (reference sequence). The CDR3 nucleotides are TGTGCCAGCAGCGTAAACAGGGCGCCCGCAACTAATGAAAAACTGTTTTTT. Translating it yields CASSVNRAPATNEKLFF.

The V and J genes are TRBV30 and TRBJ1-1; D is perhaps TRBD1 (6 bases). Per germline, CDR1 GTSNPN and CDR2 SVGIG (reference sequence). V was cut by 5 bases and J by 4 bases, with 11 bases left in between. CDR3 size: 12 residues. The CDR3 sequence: CAWRTDGTEAFF. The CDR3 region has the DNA TGTGCCTGGCGGACAGATGGCACTGAAGCTTTCTTT.

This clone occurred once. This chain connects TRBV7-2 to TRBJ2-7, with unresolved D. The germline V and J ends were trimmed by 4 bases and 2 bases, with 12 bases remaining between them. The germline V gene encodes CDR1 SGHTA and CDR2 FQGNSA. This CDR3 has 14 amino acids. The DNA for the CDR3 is TGTGCCAGCAGCTATACCGGGTCCCCCTACGAGCAGTACTTC. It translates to CASSYTGSPYEQYF.

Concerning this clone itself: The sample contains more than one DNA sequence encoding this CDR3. The CDR3 sequence is CASSLAQESYEQYF. The CDR3 DNA sequence: TGTGCCAGCAGCTTAGCACAGGAGTCCTACGAGCAGTACTTC. The rearrangement uses TRBV7-9 and TRBJ2-7; weak D call: TRBD1 (5 bases). V lost 0 bases and J lost 1, with 7 bases in between. Germline CDR1 SEHNR, CDR2 FQNEAQ (reference sequence). The CDR3 extends over 14 amino acids.

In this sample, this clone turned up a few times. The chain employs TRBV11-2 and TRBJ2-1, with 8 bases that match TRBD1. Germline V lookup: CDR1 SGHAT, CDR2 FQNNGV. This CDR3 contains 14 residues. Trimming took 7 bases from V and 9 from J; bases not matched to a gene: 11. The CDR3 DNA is TGTGCCAGCACCGACGGACAGGGTTCCACTGAGCAGTTCTTC. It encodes CASTDGQGSTEQFF. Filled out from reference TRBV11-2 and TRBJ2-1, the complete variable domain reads EAGVAQSPRYKIIEKRQSVAFWCNPISGHATLYWYQQILGQGPKLLIQFQNNGVVDDSQLPKDRFSAERLKGVDSTLKIQPAKLEDSAVYLCASTDGQGSTEQFFGPGTRLTVL.

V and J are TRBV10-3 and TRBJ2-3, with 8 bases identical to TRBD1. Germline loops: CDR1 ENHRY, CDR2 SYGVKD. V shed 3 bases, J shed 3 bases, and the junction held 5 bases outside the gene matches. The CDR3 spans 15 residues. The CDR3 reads CAISDPGQVTDTQYF. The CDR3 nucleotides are TGTGCCATCAGTGATCCGGGACAGGTTACAGATACGCAGTATTTT.

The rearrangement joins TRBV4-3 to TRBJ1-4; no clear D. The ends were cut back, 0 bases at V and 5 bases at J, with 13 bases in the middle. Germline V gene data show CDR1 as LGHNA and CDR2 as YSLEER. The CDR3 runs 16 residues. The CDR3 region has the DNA TGCGCCAGCAGCCAAGATAGTAGTTTAAGAAATGAAAAACTGTTTTTT. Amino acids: CASSQDSSLRNEKLFF.

CDR3 bases: TGTGCCTGGATGGCTCATTATGACAGGGATGAGCAGTTCTTC. Encoded protein: CAWMAHYDRDEQFF. The gene calls are TRBV30 and TRBJ2-1; 7 positions match TRBD1. Germline CDR1 GTSNPN, CDR2 SVGIG (reference sequence). The CDR3 covers 14 residues. Trimming removed 4 bases from V and 8 bases from J; junction bases left unmatched: 11.

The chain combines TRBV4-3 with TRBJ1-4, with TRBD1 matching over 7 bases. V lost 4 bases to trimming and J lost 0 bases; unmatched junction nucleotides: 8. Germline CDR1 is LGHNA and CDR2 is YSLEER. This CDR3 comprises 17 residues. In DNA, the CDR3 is TGCGCCAGCAGCCGACTAACAGGGGTTGCAACTAATGAAAAACTGTTTTTT. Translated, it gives CASSRLTGVATNEKLFF.

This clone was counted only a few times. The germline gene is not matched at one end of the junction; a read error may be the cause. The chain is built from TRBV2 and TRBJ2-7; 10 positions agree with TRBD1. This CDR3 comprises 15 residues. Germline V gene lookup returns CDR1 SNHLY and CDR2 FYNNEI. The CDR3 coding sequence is TGCGCCAGCAGCCCTGGACAGGGGGAAGGGTACGAGCAGTACTTC. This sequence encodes CASSPGQGEGYEQYF.

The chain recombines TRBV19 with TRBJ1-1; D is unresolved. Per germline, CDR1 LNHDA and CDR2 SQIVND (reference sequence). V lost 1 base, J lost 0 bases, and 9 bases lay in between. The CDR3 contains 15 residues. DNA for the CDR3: TGTGCCAGTAGTATAGTCGCAGGAATGAACACTGAAGCTTTCTTT. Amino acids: CASSIVAGMNTEAFF.

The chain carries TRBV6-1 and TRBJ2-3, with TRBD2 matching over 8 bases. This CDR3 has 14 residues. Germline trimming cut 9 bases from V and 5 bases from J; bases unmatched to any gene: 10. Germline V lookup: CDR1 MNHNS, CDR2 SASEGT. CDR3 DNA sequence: TGTGCCAGTCGTAACTTCACTAGCGGAGATACGCAGTATTTT. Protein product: CASRNFTSGDTQYF.

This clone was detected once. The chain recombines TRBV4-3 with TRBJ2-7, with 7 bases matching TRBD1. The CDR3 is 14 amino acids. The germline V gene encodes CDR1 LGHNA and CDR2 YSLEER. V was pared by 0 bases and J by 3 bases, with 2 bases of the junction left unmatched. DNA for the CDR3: TGCGCCAGCAGCCAAGAGGGACAGTTCTACGAGCAGTACTTC. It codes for CASSQEGQFYEQYF.